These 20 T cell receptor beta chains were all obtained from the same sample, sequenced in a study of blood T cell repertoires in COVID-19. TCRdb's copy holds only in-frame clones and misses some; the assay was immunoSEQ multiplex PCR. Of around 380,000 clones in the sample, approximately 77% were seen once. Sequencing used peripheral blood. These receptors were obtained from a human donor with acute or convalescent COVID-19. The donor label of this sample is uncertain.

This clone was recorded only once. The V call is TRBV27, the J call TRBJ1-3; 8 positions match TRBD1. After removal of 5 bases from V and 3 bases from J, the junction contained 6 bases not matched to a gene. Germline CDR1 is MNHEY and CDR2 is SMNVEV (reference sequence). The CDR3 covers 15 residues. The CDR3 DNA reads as TGTGCCAGCAGTCCAGGGACAGGAGGTGGAAACACCATATATTTT. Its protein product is CASSPGTGGGNTIYF.

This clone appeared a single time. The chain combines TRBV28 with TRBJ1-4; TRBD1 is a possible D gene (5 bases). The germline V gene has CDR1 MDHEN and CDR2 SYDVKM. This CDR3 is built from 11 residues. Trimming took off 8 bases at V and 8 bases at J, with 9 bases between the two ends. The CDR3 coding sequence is TGTGCCAGCGGGGGGTGGGAAAAACTGTTTTTT. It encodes CASGGWEKLFF. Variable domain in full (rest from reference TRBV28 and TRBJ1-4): DVKVTQSSRYLVKRTGEKVFLECVQDMDHENMFWYRQDPGLGLRLIYFSYDVKMKEKGDIPEGYSVSREKKERFSLILESASTNQTSMYLCASGGWEKLFFGSGTQLSVL.

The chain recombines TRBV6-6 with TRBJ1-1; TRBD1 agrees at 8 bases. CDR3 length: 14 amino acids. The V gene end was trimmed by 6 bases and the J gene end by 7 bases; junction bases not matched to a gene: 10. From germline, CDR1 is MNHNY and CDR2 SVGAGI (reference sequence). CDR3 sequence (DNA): TGTGCCAGCAGGGTGACAGGGGCCCCCAGTGAAGCTTTCTTT. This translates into CASRVTGAPSEAFF.

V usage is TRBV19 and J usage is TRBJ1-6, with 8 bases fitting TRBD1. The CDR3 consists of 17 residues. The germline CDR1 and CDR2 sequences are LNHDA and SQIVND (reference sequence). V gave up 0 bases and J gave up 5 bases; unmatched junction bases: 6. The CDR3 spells CASSIDYGTGHNSPLHF. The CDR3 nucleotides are TGTGCCAGTAGTATAGACTACGGGACAGGACATAATTCACCCCTCCACTTT.

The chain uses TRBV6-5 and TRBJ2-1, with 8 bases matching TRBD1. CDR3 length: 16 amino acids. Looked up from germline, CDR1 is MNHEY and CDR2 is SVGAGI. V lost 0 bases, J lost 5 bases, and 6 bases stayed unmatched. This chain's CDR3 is CASSYSGGQGNNEQFF. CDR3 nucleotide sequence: TGTGCCAGCAGTTACTCGGGTGGACAGGGCAACAATGAGCAGTTCTTC.

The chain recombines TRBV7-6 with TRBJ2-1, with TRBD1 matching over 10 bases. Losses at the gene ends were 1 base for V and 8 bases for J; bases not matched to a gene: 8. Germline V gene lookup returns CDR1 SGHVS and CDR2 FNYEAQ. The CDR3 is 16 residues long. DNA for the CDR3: TGTGCCAGCAGCTTAGGATTGCGGACAGGGGGGGATGAGCAGTTCTTC. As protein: CASSLGLRTGGDEQFF. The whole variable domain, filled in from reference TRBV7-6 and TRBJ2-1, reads GAGVSQSPRYKVTKRGQDVALRCDPISGHVSLYWYRQALGQGPEFLTYFNYEAQQDKSGLPNDRFSAERPEGSISTLTIQRTEQRDSAMYRCASSLGLRTGGDEQFFGPGTRLTVL.

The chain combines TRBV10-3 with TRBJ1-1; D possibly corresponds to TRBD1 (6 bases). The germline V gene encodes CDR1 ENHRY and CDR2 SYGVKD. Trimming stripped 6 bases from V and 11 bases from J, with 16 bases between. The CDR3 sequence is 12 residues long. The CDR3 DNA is TGTGCCATCAGGGGTCCACAGGGTCGGGCTTTCTTT. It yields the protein CAIRGPQGRAFF.

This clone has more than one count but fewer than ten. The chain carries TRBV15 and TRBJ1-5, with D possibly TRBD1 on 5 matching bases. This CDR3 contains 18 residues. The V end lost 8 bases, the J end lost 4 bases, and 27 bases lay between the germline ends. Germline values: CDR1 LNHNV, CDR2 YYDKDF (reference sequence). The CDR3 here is CATRKTSGILGRNQPQHF. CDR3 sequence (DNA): TGTGCCACCCGAAAGACCTCAGGGATCTTGGGGAGGAATCAGCCCCAGCATTTT.

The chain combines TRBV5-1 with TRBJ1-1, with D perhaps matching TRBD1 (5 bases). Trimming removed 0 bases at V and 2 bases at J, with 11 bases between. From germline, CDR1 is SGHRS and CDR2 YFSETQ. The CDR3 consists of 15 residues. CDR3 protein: CASSLGTGLNTEAFF. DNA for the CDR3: TGCGCCAGCAGCTTGGGAACAGGATTAAACACTGAAGCTTTCTTT.

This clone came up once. The CDR3 loop reads CASSFGLMNTEAFF. The CDR3 DNA sequence: TGTGCCAGCAGTTTCGGTTTGATGAACACTGAAGCTTTCTTT. The gene calls are TRBV27 and TRBJ1-1; D remains ambiguous. The length of the CDR3 is 14 residues. Germline CDR1 MNHEY, CDR2 SMNVEV (reference sequence). The V and J ends lost 3 bases and 0 bases respectively, with 8 bases between them.

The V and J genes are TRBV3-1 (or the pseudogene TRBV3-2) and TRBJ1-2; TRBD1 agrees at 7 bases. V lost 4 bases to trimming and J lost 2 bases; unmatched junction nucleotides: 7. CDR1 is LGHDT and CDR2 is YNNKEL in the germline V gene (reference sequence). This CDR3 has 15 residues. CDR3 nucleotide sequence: TGTGCCAGCAGCCGAAAAGGGGGCGCGAACTATGGCTACACCTTC. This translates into CASSRKGGANYGYTF.

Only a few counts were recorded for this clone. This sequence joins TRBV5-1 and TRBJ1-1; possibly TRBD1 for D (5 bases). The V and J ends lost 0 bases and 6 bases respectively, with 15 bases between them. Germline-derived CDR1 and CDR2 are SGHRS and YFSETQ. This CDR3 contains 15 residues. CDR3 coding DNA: TGCGCCAGCAGCTTGGTGTCGGGGGTGTTGGCTGAAGCTTTCTTT. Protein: CASSLVSGVLAEAFF. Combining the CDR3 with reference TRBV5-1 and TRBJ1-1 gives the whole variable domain KAGVTQTPRYLIKTRGQQVTLSCSPISGHRSVSWYQQTPGQGLQFLFEYFSETQRNKGNFPGRFSGRQFSNSRSEMNVSTLELGDSALYLCASSLVSGVLAEAFFGQGTRLTVV.

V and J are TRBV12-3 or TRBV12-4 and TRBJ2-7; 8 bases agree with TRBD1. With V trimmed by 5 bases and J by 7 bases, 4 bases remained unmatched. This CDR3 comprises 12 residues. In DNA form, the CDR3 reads TGTGCCAGCAGTGACAGGGGTCGAGAGCAGTACTTC. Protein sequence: CASSDRGREQYF.

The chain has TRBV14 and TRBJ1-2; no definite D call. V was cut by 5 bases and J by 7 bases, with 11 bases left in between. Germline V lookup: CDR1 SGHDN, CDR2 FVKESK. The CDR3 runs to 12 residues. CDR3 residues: CASSNSYLGYTF. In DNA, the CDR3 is TGTGCCAGCAGCAATTCCTATCTTGGCTACACCTTC.

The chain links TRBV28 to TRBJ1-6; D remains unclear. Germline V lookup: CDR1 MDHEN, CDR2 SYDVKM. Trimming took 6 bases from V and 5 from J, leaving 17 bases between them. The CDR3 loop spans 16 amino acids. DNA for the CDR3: TGTGCCAGCAGGGGTTTACGGAGGCTGGATAATTCACCCCTCCACTTT. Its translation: CASRGLRRLDNSPLHF.

In DNA form, the CDR3 reads TGCGCCAGCAGCTTTCAAGGAACAGGGCGCACAGATACGCAGTATTTT. It translates to CASSFQGTGRTDTQYF. The rearrangement links TRBV5-1 to TRBJ2-3, with a tentative D call TRBD1 (6 bases). V was pared by 2 bases and J by 1 base, with 14 bases between. Germline V gene data show CDR1 as SGHRS and CDR2 as YFSETQ. The CDR3 has 16 residues.

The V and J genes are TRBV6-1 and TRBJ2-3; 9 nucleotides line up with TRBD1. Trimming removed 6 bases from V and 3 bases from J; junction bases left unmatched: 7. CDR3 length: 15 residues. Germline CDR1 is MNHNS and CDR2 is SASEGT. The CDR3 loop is CASSRTGGGTDTQYF. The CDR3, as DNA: TGTGCCAGCAGCAGAACAGGGGGCGGGACAGATACGCAGTATTTT.

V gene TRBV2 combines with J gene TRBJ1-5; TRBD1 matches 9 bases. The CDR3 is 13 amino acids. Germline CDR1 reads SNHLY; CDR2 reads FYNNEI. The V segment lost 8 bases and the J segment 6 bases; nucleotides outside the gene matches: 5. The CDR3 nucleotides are TGTGCCAGCGCAAGGACAGGGGTTCAGCCCCAGCATTTT. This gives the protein CASARTGVQPQHF.

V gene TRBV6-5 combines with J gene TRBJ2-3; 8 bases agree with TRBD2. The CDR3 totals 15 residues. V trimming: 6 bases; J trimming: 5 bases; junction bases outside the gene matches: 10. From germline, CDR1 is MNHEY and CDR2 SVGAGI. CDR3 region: CASSGGGRAVDTQYF. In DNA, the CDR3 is TGTGCCAGCAGCGGGGGGGGTAGGGCGGTAGATACGCAGTATTTT.

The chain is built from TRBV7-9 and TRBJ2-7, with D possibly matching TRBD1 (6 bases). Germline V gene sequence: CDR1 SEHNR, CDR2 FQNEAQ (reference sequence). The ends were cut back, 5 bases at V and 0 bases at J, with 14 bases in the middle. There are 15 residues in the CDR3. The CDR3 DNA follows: TGTGCCAGCAGCAACACAGGGTCCGGCTCCTACGAGCAGTACTTC. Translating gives CASSNTGSGSYEQYF.